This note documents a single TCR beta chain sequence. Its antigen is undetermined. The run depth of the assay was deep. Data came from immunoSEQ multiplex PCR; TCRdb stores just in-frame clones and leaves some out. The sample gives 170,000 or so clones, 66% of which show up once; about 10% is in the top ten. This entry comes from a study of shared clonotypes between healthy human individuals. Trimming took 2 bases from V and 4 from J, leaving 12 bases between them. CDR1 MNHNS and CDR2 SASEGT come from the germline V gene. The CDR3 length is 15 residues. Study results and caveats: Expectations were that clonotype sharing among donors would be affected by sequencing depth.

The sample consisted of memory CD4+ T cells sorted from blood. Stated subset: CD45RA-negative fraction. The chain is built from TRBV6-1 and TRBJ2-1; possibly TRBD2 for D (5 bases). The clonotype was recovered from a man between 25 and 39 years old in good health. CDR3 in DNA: TGTGCCAGCAGTGAACGATTGGCGGGTTACAATGAGCAGTTCTTC. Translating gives CASSERLAGYNEQFF.